This TCR beta chain was observed in a study of blood T cell repertoires in COVID-19. On the study more broadly: Collection of acute and convalescent COVID-19 samples took place in the United States, Italy and Spain. Sources were T cells, B-cell-depleted T cells, or PBMCs; the material itself was cDNA or gDNA.

In the source study's methods: Reference gene primer amplification yielded estimated nucleated cell counts. Profiled with immunoSEQ multiplex PCR; TCRdb holds only in-frame clones, not every one. From that table come the V and J calls and clone size; the DNA was used to work out D and trimming. The sample includes roughly 100,000 clones, about nine tenths of them seen just once. Germline values: CDR1 SGHNT, CDR2 YYREEE (reference sequence). After removal of 0 bases from V and 6 bases from J, the junction contained 4 bases not matched to a gene. This CDR3 has 16 residues. This chain links TRBV5-4 with TRBJ2-1, with TRBD2 identical over 12 bases. The receptor was derived from an elderly woman in a cohort sampled during active COVID-19. Sequencing input: peripheral blood. The CDR3 nucleotides read TGTGCCAGCAGCTTGGAACTAGCGGGAGGCTTCAATGAGCAGTTCTTC. Its protein product is CASSLELAGGFNEQFF. The whole variable domain, filled in from reference TRBV5-4 and TRBJ2-1, reads ETGVTQSPTHLIKTRGQQVTLRCSSQSGHNTVSWYQQALGQGPQFIFQYYREEENGRGNFPPRFSGLQFPNYSSELNVNALELDDSALYLCASSLELAGGFNEQFFGPGTRLTVL.